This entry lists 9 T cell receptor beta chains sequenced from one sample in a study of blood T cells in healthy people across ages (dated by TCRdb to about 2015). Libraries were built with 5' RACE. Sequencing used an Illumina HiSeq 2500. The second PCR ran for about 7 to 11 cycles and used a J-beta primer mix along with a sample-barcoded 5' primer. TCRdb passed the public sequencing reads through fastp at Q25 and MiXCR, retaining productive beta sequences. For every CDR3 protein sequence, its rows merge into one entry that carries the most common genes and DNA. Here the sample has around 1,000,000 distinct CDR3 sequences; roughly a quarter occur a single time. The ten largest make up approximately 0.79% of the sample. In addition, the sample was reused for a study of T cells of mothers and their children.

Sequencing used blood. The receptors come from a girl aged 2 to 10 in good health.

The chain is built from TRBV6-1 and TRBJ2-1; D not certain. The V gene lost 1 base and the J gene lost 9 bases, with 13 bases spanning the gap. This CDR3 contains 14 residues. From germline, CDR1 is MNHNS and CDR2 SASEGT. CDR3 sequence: CASSEVLTSAEQFF. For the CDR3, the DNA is TGTGCCAGCAGTGAAGTTTTGACTTCGGCTGAGCAGTTCTTC.

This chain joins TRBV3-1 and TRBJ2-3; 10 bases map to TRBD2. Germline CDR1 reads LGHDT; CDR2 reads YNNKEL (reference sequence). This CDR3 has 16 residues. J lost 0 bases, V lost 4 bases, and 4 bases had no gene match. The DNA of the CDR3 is TGTGCCAGCAGCCCACTGACTAGCGGGAGCACAGATACGCAGTATTTT. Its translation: CASSPLTSGSTDTQYF.

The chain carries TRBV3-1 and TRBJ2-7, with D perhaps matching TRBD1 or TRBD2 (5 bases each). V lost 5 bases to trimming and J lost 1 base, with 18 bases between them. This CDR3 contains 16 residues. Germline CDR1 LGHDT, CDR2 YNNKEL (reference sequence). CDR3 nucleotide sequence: TGTGCCAGCAGCACGTGGGGGAATTCGGCTTCCTACGAGCAGTACTTC. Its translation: CASSTWGNSASYEQYF.

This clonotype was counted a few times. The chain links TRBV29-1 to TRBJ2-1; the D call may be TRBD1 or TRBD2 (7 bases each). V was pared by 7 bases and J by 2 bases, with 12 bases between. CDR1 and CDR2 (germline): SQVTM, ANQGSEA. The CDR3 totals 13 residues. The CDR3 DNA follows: TGCAGCGGGGAGGGGGCCGCCTACAATGAGCAGTTCTTC. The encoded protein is CSGEGAAYNEQFF.

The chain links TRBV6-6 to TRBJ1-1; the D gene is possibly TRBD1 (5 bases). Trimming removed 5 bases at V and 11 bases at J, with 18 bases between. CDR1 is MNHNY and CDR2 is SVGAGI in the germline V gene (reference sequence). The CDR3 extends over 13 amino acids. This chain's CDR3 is CASSAWTMGEAFF. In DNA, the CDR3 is TGTGCCAGCAGTGCCTGGACGATGGGGGAGGCTTTCTTT.

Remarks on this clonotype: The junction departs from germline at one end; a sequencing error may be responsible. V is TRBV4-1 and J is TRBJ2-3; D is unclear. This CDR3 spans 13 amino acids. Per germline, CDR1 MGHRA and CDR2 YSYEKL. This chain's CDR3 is CASSQPNTHTQYF. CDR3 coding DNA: TGCGCCAGCAGCCAACCTAACACACATACGCAGTATTTT.

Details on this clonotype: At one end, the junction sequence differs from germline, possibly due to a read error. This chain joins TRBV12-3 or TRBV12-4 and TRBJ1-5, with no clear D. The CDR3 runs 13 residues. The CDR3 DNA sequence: TGTGCCACCAGTCTGATGGGCAATCAGCCCCAGCATTTT. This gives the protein CATSLMGNQPQHF.

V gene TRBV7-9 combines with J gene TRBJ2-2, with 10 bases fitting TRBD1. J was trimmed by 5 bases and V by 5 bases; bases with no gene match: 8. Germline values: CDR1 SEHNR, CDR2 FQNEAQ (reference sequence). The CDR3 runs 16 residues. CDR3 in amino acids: CASSTPGQGPTGELFF. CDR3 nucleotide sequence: TGTGCCAGCAGCACGCCGGGACAGGGGCCAACCGGGGAGCTGTTTTTT.

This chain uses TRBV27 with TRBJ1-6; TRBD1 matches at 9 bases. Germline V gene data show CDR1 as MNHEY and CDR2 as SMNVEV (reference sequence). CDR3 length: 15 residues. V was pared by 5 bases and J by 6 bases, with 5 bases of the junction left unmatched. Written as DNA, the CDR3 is TGTGCCAGCAGTACCAGACAGGGGGTTAATTCACCCCTCCACTTT. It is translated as CASSTRQGVNSPLHF.